A single count supports the clone carrying this TCR beta chain. Its antigen is not known. The CDR3 is 15 residues long. Germline V gene lookup returns CDR1 MDHEN and CDR2 SYDVKM. Unmatched junction bases numbered 4, after V lost 3 bases and J lost 4 bases. The data were obtained in a study of cytomegalovirus exposure and HLA in healthy donors. In the study overall: Early released data had roughly 81 million unique TCRs, all coming from HLA-typed donors.

Study-wide points: Presence/absence analyses assumed roughly uniform sequencing depth across donors. An apparent linkage of common viral pathogens to several of the most significant clusters emerged in a later analysis.

Both 60 Vbeta primers and 13 Jbeta primers went into the PCR. Here immunoSEQ multiplex PCR was the method, and the copy in TCRdb shows in-frame clones only, minus some. The sample shows 150,000 to 200,000 clones, more than 70% of them seen only once. The source is a man between 60 and 75 years old in good health and CMV-seronegative. The material sequenced was PBMCs. The chain combines TRBV28 with TRBJ2-1; 9 nucleotides line up with TRBD1. The CDR3 sequence is CASSLGTGTYNEQFF. Written as DNA, the CDR3 is TGTGCCAGCAGTTTGGGGACAGGGACATACAATGAGCAGTTCTTC.